These 9 T cell receptor beta chains share one sample of origin, sequenced in a study of T-cell reconstitution after alpha-beta-depleted transplantation in children. Unique molecular identifiers featured in how the TCRbeta library was prepared. MiXCR was run by TCRdb on the PCR reads, yielding one entry per CDR3 protein. This sample carries 150,000 to 250,000 distinct CDR3 sequences, 5% to 7.5% of them seen once, and the ten largest clones take about 4.3%. This material consisted of PBMCs, taken before TCRalphabeta/CD19-depleted stem cell transplant. The receptors shown here come from a girl in the first two years of life with combined immunodeficiency, due to receive a stem cell transplant.

The table lists this clonotype with many counts. The V call is TRBV5-1, the J call TRBJ2-7; weak D call: TRBD2 (6 bases). V was cut by 4 bases and J by 0 bases, with 17 bases left in between. Germline CDR1 and CDR2: SGHRS and YFSETQ. This CDR3 is built from 16 residues. CDR3 residues: CASSRAGGSSSYEQYF. The CDR3, as DNA: TGCGCCAGCAGCCGAGCGGGCGGGTCCTCCTCCTACGAGCAGTACTTC.

The table lists this clonotype with many counts. The chain recombines TRBV6-2 or TRBV6-3 with TRBJ2-1, with 8 bases that match TRBD1. Germline V CDR1 and CDR2: MNHEY, SVGEGT. There are 14 residues in the CDR3. V gave up 7 bases and J gave up 7 bases; unmatched junction bases: 9. CDR3 coding DNA: TGTGCCAGCACTTATATTCAGGGGGCGAATGAGCAGTTCTTC. Residues: CASTYIQGANEQFF.

This clonotype was recorded many times. The chain combines TRBV4-1 with TRBJ2-2; 7 bases line up with TRBD1. The length of the CDR3 is 17 residues. With 4 bases clipped from V and 1 base from J, the junction kept 9 bases outside the gene matches. Germline CDR1 reads MGHRA; CDR2 reads YSYEKL. The CDR3 region is CASSPPPGQLNTGELFF. Written as DNA, the CDR3 is TGCGCCAGCAGCCCACCTCCGGGACAGCTGAACACCGGGGAGCTGTTTTTT.

In its sample, this clonotype was seen a few times. The chain joins TRBV4-2 to TRBJ1-6; 7 bases line up with TRBD1. The CDR3 has 16 residues. With 3 bases clipped from V and 8 bases from J, the junction kept 10 bases outside the gene matches. Germline-derived CDR1 and CDR2 are LGHNA and YNFKEQ. The CDR3 here is CASSHRQGEVDSPLHF. CDR3 coding DNA: TGTGCCAGCAGCCATCGACAGGGAGAGGTGGATTCACCCCTCCACTTT.

V is TRBV5-1 and J is TRBJ2-7, with 7 bases identical to TRBD1. CDR1 and CDR2 from the germline V gene are SGHRS and YFSETQ. The V gene end was trimmed by 4 bases and the J gene end by 2 bases; junction bases not matched to a gene: 9. The CDR3 has 15 amino acids. CDR3 sequence reads: CASSPTGDLPYEQYF. The CDR3 nucleotides read TGCGCCAGCAGCCCCACAGGGGATCTGCCCTACGAGCAGTACTTC.

This clonotype was picked up a small number of times. This rearrangement joins TRBV28 to TRBJ2-7, with a tentative D call TRBD2 (5 bases). Germline loops: CDR1 MDHEN, CDR2 SYDVKM. V lost 2 bases, J lost 0 bases, and 14 bases lay in between. The CDR3 loop spans 16 amino acids. CDR3 in DNA: TGTGCCAGCAGTTTAGCTGCCGGACTGGGCTCCTACGAGCAGTACTTC. This gives the protein CASSLAAGLGSYEQYF.

The table lists this clonotype with many counts. V is TRBV4-2 and J is TRBJ1-2; 9 bases are a match to TRBD1. V lost 0 bases to trimming and J lost 7 bases; unmatched junction nucleotides: 9. The CDR3 totals 16 residues. Per germline, CDR1 LGHNA and CDR2 YNFKEQ. The CDR3: CASSQEGWGQGGGYTF. The CDR3 DNA reads TGTGCCAGCAGCCAAGAGGGTTGGGGACAGGGTGGTGGCTACACCTTC.

This clonotype showed up many times. The CDR3 spells CSALGLSYNEQFF. CDR3 coding DNA: TGCAGTGCTCTAGGCCTCTCCTACAATGAGCAGTTCTTC. V usage is TRBV20-1 and J usage is TRBJ2-1; D not resolved. Trimming took 5 bases from V and 0 from J, leaving 8 bases between them. Germline CDR1 and CDR2: DFQATT and SNEGSKA (reference sequence). The CDR3 spans 13 residues.

Many counts were recorded for this clonotype. V usage is TRBV7-9 and J usage is TRBJ1-1, with 11 bases fitting TRBD1. Germline CDR1 is SEHNR and CDR2 is FQNEAQ (reference sequence). The CDR3 length is 16 residues. V was pared by 5 bases and J by 3 bases, with 8 bases of the junction left unmatched. The CDR3 DNA reads TGTGCCAGCAGCAACACGGACAGGGGGCCGGACACTGAAGCTTTCTTT. Residues: CASSNTDRGPDTEAFF.